The rows below give T cell receptor beta chains drawn from one sample of a study of human T cells and chemical hapten exposure. TCRdb reprocessed the RACE reads via MiXCR and lists one record per CDR3 protein. This table has around 85,000 distinct CDR3 sequences, over 10% appearing once. Sequencing was performed on whole blood, taken in connection with sensitization to the hapten diphenylcyclopropenone (DPC). These receptors were collected from a woman in her fifties or sixties with alopecia areata. Some clones in this sample may be carry-over from other donors' samples. The CDR3 runs from the conserved cysteine through the conserved F or W. A D gene is named only where the DNA matches it firmly. Size values are once, few and many counts, or a class for expanded clones, and some rows have none.

J gene: TRBJ2-1
V gene: TRBV27
clone size: .
D gene: .
CDR3 protein: CASSLIPGVRSNEQFF
CDR3 DNA: TGTGCCAGCAGTTTAATCCCGGGAGTAAGGTCGAATGAGCAGTTCTTC

J gene: TRBJ1-3
V gene: TRBV6-5
clone size: few
D gene: TRBD1
CDR3 protein: CATGQGTNTIYF
CDR3 DNA: TGTGCCACGGGACAGGGGACAAACACCATATATTTT

J gene: TRBJ2-1
V gene: TRBV7-7
clone size: many
D gene: TRBD2
CDR3 protein: CAISRAGGSQFF
CDR3 DNA: TGTGCCATCTCGAGAGCGGGAGGGTCCCAGTTCTTC

J gene: TRBJ2-3
V gene: TRBV29-1
clone size: .
D gene: .
CDR3 protein: CSVVQVRLDTQYF
CDR3 DNA: TGCAGCGTAGTTCAAGTCCGTTTAGATACGCAGTATTTT

J gene: TRBJ2-1
V gene: TRBV2
clone size: .
D gene: TRBD1
CDR3 protein: CASSENRGPLNEQFF
CDR3 DNA: TGTGCCAGCAGTGAAAATAGGGGGCCCCTCAATGAGCAGTTCTTC

J gene: TRBJ1-1
V gene: TRBV12-3/TRBV12-4
clone size: many
D gene: .
CDR3 protein: CASRPGVFNTEAFF
CDR3 DNA: TGTGCCAGCAGACCAGGGGTATTTAACACTGAAGCTTTCTTT

J gene: TRBJ1-6
V gene: TRBV11-2
clone size: .
D gene: .
CDR3 protein: CASSRLGSYNSPLHF
CDR3 DNA: TGTGCCAGCAGCAGATTAGGCTCCTATAATTCACCCCTCCACTTT

J gene: TRBJ2-1
V gene: TRBV5-8
clone size: .
D gene: TRBD2
CDR3 protein: CASSKGQTLAGYNEQFF
CDR3 DNA: TGTGCCAGCAGCAAGGGACAAACCCTAGCGGGATACAATGAGCAGTTCTTC

J gene: TRBJ2-7
V gene: TRBV7-3
clone size: many
D gene: TRBD2
CDR3 protein: CASSQAGGSYEQYF
CDR3 DNA: TGTGCCAGCAGCCAAGCGGGGGGCTCCTACGAGCAGTACTTC

J gene: TRBJ2-1
V gene: TRBV15
clone size: many
D gene: .
CDR3 protein: CATSRVRDEQFF
CDR3 DNA: TGTGCCACCAGCAGAGTCCGGGATGAGCAGTTCTTC

J gene: TRBJ2-3
V gene: TRBV20-1
clone size: .
D gene: TRBD2
CDR3 protein: CSAPGTTSTDTQYF
CDR3 DNA: TGCAGTGCTCCCGGGACTACTAGCACAGATACGCAGTATTTT

J gene: TRBJ1-1
V gene: TRBV29-1
clone size: few
D gene: .
CDR3 protein: CSVERIGVRTEAFF
CDR3 DNA: TGCAGCGTTGAAAGGATCGGAGTAAGGACTGAAGCTTTCTTT

J gene: TRBJ2-7
V gene: TRBV9
clone size: .
D gene: .
CDR3 protein: CASSVGVGTYEQYF
CDR3 DNA: TGTGCCAGCAGCGTAGGGGTTGGAACCTACGAGCAGTACTTC

J gene: TRBJ2-1
V gene: TRBV7-3
clone size: .
D gene: .
CDR3 protein: CASSQLIPAHNEQFF
CDR3 DNA: TGTGCCAGCAGCCAACTAATCCCGGCCCACAATGAGCAGTTCTTC

J gene: TRBJ2-7
V gene: TRBV11-2
clone size: .
D gene: .
CDR3 protein: CASSLVRDTGTGRYEQYF
CDR3 DNA: TGTGCCAGCAGCTTAGTGAGGGATACAGGGACCGGAAGATACGAGCAGTACTTC

J gene: TRBJ2-7
V gene: TRBV5-1
clone size: few
D gene: TRBD1
CDR3 protein: CASSSPGQGSEQYF
CDR3 DNA: TGCGCCAGCAGCTCTCCGGGACAGGGGTCCGAGCAGTACTTC

J gene: TRBJ2-1
V gene: TRBV7-9
clone size: .
D gene: TRBD2
CDR3 protein: CASSLVLLAGGRNEQFF
CDR3 DNA: TGTGCCAGCAGCTTAGTTCTACTAGCGGGAGGGAGGAATGAGCAGTTCTTC

J gene: TRBJ2-1
V gene: TRBV7-9
clone size: few
D gene: .
CDR3 protein: CASSLRPSRGFPYNEQFF
CDR3 DNA: TGTGCCAGCAGCTTAAGGCCCTCGAGGGGCTTCCCCTACAATGAGCAGTTCTTC

J gene: TRBJ2-6
V gene: TRBV21-1
clone size: many
D gene: .
CDR3 protein: CARTDPRSGANVLTF
CDR3 DNA: TGTGCCAGGACGGACCCACGTAGTGGGGCCAACGTCCTGACTTTC

J gene: TRBJ2-7
V gene: TRBV27
clone size: .
D gene: .
CDR3 protein: CATKDLDNTAQYF
CDR3 DNA: TGTGCCACCAAGGACCTAGATAATACTGCGCAGTACTTC

J gene: TRBJ1-4
V gene: TRBV7-6
clone size: .
D gene: .
CDR3 protein: CASGRTVNNEKLFF
CDR3 DNA: TGTGCCAGCGGCCGGACAGTTAATAATGAAAAACTGTTTTTT

J gene: TRBJ2-3
V gene: TRBV2
clone size: .
D gene: .
CDR3 protein: CASNDADTQYF
CDR3 DNA: TGTGCCAGCAATGACGCAGATACGCAGTATTTT

J gene: TRBJ1-1
V gene: TRBV29-1
clone size: few
D gene: TRBD1
CDR3 protein: CSVEKTGTGNTEAFF
CDR3 DNA: TGCAGCGTTGAGAAGACCGGGACAGGGAACACTGAAGCTTTCTTT

J gene: TRBJ2-1
V gene: TRBV21-1
clone size: once
D gene: .
CDR3 protein: CASTEGVAGALDEQFF
CDR3 DNA: TGTGCCAGCACCGAGGGAGTAGCGGGAGCTTTAGATGAGCAGTTCTTC

J gene: TRBJ2-7
V gene: TRBV7-9
clone size: many
D gene: TRBD1
CDR3 protein: CASSSGRDSTYEQYF
CDR3 DNA: TGTGCCAGCAGCTCAGGCCGGGACAGTACCTACGAGCAGTACTTC

J gene: TRBJ2-5
V gene: TRBV9
clone size: .
D gene: .
CDR3 protein: CADQGGETQYF
CDR3 DNA: TGTGCCGACCAGGGGGGCGAGACCCAGTACTTC

J gene: TRBJ1-1
V gene: TRBV29-1
clone size: many
D gene: TRBD1
CDR3 protein: CSVGGDRLMNTEAFF
CDR3 DNA: TGCAGCGTTGGGGGGGACAGACTGATGAACACTGAAGCTTTCTTT

J gene: TRBJ2-7
V gene: TRBV12-2
clone size: .
D gene: .
CDR3 protein: CASEDSYFYEQYF
CDR3 DNA: TGTGCAAGCGAAGACTCCTACTTTTACGAGCAGTACTTC